The rows below give T cell receptor beta chains drawn from one sample of a study of T cells after posttransplantation cyclophosphamide. Measured with immunoSEQ multiplex PCR; TCRdb has only the in-frame clones, and not every one. The table lists approximately 34,000 clones, with no singletons. The source material was PBMCs. Receptor source: a woman aged 45-59 years in good health and a related stem cell transplant donor. The CDR3 runs from the conserved cysteine through the conserved F or W. Each record gives: clone size, V gene, J gene, D gene, CDR3 length, CDR3 DNA, CDR3 protein. D genes are given only for firm matches. A clone size is listed for some rows: how often the clone was seen (once, few, many), or a class if it is expanded.

size: few
V: TRBV7-2
J: TRBJ2-3
D: .
length: 14
DNA: TGTGCCAGCAGCTTAGGGGCATTCACAGATACGCAGTATTTT
CDR3: CASSLGAFTDTQYF

size: many
V: TRBV5-6
J: TRBJ1-1
D: .
length: 15
DNA: TGTGCCAGCAGCTTGTTTGGCGGCAGGGGCACTGAAGCTTTCTTT
CDR3: CASSLFGGRGTEAFF

size: .
V: TRBV25-1
J: TRBJ1-5
D: .
length: 15
DNA: TGTGCCAGCAGTGGCCTTGGGGGGGCGGATCAGCCCCAGCATTTT
CDR3: CASSGLGGADQPQHF

size: many
V: TRBV27
J: TRBJ1-5
D: .
length: 14
DNA: TGTGCCAGCAGTTTCAGGGGTGGCAATCAGCCCCAGCATTTT
CDR3: CASSFRGGNQPQHF

size: many
V: TRBV27
J: TRBJ1-2
D: .
length: 16
DNA: TGTGCCAGCAGTCCGATCCCGACAGCTACTAACTATGGCTACACCTTC
CDR3: CASSPIPTATNYGYTF

size: many
V: TRBV4-1
J: TRBJ2-7
D: TRBD2
length: 19
DNA: TGCGCCAGCAGCCAAGCCCTGGGAAGACTAGCGGGACGAGGGGAAAAGCAGTACTTC
CDR3: CASSQALGRLAGRGEKQYF

size: many
V: TRBV19
J: TRBJ2-5
D: TRBD2
length: 16
DNA: TGTGCCAGTAGTGTGACTAGCGGGAGGGCTAAAGAGACCCAGTACTTC
CDR3: CASSVTSGRAKETQYF

size: many
V: TRBV27
J: TRBJ2-7
D: TRBD2
length: 16
DNA: TGTGCCAGCAGATCCCTCGCGACTAGCGGGAGTCACGAGCAGTACTTC
CDR3: CASRSLATSGSHEQYF

size: .
V: TRBV5-1
J: TRBJ2-1
D: TRBD1
length: 15
DNA: TGCGCCAGCAGCCCGGACAGGATCCCCTACAATGAGCAGTTCTTC
CDR3: CASSPDRIPYNEQFF

size: many
V: TRBV7-8
J: TRBJ2-2
D: TRBD2
length: 16
DNA: TGTGCCAGCAGCCTCACTAGCGGGAGCTACACCGGGGAGCTGTTTTTT
CDR3: CASSLTSGSYTGELFF

size: few
V: TRBV5-1
J: TRBJ2-3
D: TRBD2
length: 17
DNA: TGCGCCAGCAGCCCCAAGCTAGCGGGAGGGAGCACAGATACGCAGTATTTT
CDR3: CASSPKLAGGSTDTQYF

size: many
V: TRBV9
J: TRBJ1-2
D: .
length: 17
DNA: TGTGCCAGCAGCGTAGTAGCGAGCGGAGGTATATTCTATGGCTACACCTTC
CDR3: CASSVVASGGIFYGYTF

size: many
V: TRBV11-1
J: TRBJ2-1
D: .
length: 14
DNA: TGTGCCAGCAGCTTATGGGCAGAAGGCAATGAGCAGTTCTTC
CDR3: CASSLWAEGNEQFF

size: many
V: TRBV6-2/TRBV6-3
J: TRBJ1-5
D: .
length: 12
DNA: TGTGCCAGCAGCCGGGGGGATCAGCCCCAGCATTTT
CDR3: CASSRGDQPQHF

size: .
V: TRBV7-3
J: TRBJ1-2
D: TRBD1
length: 13
DNA: TGTGCCAGCAGCTCCGGGACAGGGCGTGGCTACACCTTC
CDR3: CASSSGTGRGYTF

size: many
V: TRBV5-4
J: TRBJ2-3
D: .
length: 12
DNA: TGTGCCAGCAGCTCACAGGTCCCCCCGCAGTATTTT
CDR3: CASSSQVPPQYF

size: few
V: TRBV27
J: TRBJ2-3
D: .
length: 17
DNA: TGTGCCAGCAGTTCCGGACTTCAACAGACCAGCACAGATACGCAGTATTTT
CDR3: CASSSGLQQTSTDTQYF

size: many
V: TRBV5-8
J: TRBJ2-5
D: TRBD1
length: 17
DNA: TGTGCCAGCAGCTTCTACAGGGGGAGGACGGACCAAGAGACCCAGTACTTC
CDR3: CASSFYRGRTDQETQYF

size: many
V: TRBV28
J: TRBJ2-3
D: TRBD1
length: 14
DNA: TGTGCCAGCAGTCCGACAGGGCGTACAGATACGCAGTATTTT
CDR3: CASSPTGRTDTQYF

size: many
V: TRBV29-1
J: TRBJ2-1
D: TRBD2
length: 12
DNA: TGCAGCGTCGGACTAGGACGGGTTGAGCAGTTCTTC
CDR3: CSVGLGRVEQFF

size: many
V: TRBV12-3/TRBV12-4
J: TRBJ1-4
D: .
length: 15
DNA: TGTGCCAGCAGTCCCGTACAGGACGGTTATGAAAAACTGTTTTTT
CDR3: CASSPVQDGYEKLFF

size: many
V: TRBV10-3
J: TRBJ2-1
D: TRBD2
length: 15
DNA: TGTGCCACCCTCTCGACTAGCGGGAGGCAAGATGAGCAGTTCTTC
CDR3: CATLSTSGRQDEQFF

size: many
V: TRBV5-8
J: TRBJ1-1
D: TRBD1
length: 17
DNA: TGTGCCAGCAGCTCGGGACAGGGGGGAGTAGAGGGCACTGAAGCTTTCTTT
CDR3: CASSSGQGGVEGTEAFF

size: many
V: TRBV5-1
J: TRBJ1-1
D: .
length: 12
DNA: TGCGCCAGCAGCTGGGGCGGCACTGAAGCTTTCTTT
CDR3: CASSWGGTEAFF

size: many
V: TRBV2
J: TRBJ1-1
D: .
length: 13
DNA: TGTGCCAGCAGTGTAACGGGTACGGCTGAAGCTTTCTTT
CDR3: CASSVTGTAEAFF

size: many
V: TRBV5-1
J: TRBJ1-1
D: TRBD1
length: 14
DNA: TGCGCCAGCAGCCTCTCGACAGGGAGGACTGAAGCTTTCTTT
CDR3: CASSLSTGRTEAFF

size: many
V: TRBV28
J: TRBJ1-1
D: TRBD1
length: 15
DNA: TGTGCCAGCAGTCTCCGGACAGGGGGAAACACTGAAGCTTTCTTT
CDR3: CASSLRTGGNTEAFF